A selection of T cell receptor beta chains follows, all from one sample in a study of blood T cell repertoires in COVID-19. This table comes from immunoSEQ multiplex PCR, and its TCRdb copy is limited to in-frame clones, with some not included. The data hold about 210,000 clones, with around four fifths observed a single time. Material: peripheral blood. The receptor set was obtained from a man aged 55 to 70 with COVID-19, enrolled during active disease. CDR3s include the opening cysteine and the closing phenylalanine or tryptophan. A D gene is named only where the DNA matches it firmly. Only part of the rows carry a size: once, few, many, or a class if the clone is expanded.

TRBJ2-2,TRBV5-1,-,-,TGCGCCAGCAGCAAGGGACAGGTGCTAGCGGCCGGGGAGCTGTTTTTT,CASSKGQVLAAGELFF
TRBJ1-4,TRBV30,-,-,TGTGCCGGATCCCTGGGGGGGGCCGGAGAAAAACTGTTTTTT,CAGSLGGAGEKLFF
TRBJ2-1,TRBV5-4,TRBD1,once,TGTGCCAGCAGCTTGGCGAGGTACAGGGGGCCCCCCGGGTCCTACAATGAGCAGTTCTTC,CASSLARYRGPPGSYNEQFF
TRBJ2-7,TRBV30,-,-,TGTGCCTGGAGTGTACAACAGACCTACGAGCAGTACTTC,CAWSVQQTYEQYF
TRBJ1-1,TRBV18,-,-,TGTGCCAGCCCAAAGGACAGGAACACTGAAGCTTTCTTT,CASPKDRNTEAFF
TRBJ1-3,TRBV28,TRBD1,-,TGTGCCAGCAGTCGGACAGGTTTTGGAAACACCATATATTTT,CASSRTGFGNTIYF
TRBJ2-5,TRBV11-2,-,-,TGTGCCAGCAGCTTAGACTATCAAGAGACCCAGTACTTC,CASSLDYQETQYF
TRBJ1-1,TRBV5-5,TRBD1,once,TGTGCCAGCAGCCCGATTCCTCAGGGGGCCACTGAAGCTTTCTTT,CASSPIPQGATEAFF
TRBJ1-4,TRBV2,-,-,TGTGCCAGCAGAGGAGGTGATAATGAAAAACTGTTTTTT,CASRGGDNEKLFF
TRBJ2-3,TRBV27,TRBD2,-,TGTGCCAGCAGTTCGACTCGTACTAGCGGGATGACAGATACGCAGTATTTT,CASSSTRTSGMTDTQYF
TRBJ1-3,TRBV5-4,TRBD1,-,TGTGCCAGCAGCTCTACAGGGGGGGACACCATATATTTT,CASSSTGGDTIYF
TRBJ1-1,TRBV18,TRBD1,-,TGTGCCAGCTCACCACTAGGGGGCGTAGAGGCTTTCTTT,CASSPLGGVEAFF
TRBJ2-5,TRBV19,-,-,TGTGCCAGTAGTTCGACTGTCCAAGAGACCCAGTACTTC,CASSSTVQETQYF
TRBJ1-4,TRBV5-6,TRBD1,-,TGTGCCAGCAAAACCTGGGACAGTTTGGGAAAACTGTTTTTT,CASKTWDSLGKLFF
TRBJ2-7,TRBV4-2,TRBD2,-,TGTGCCAGCAGCCGCAGCGGGAGTGGGTACGAGCAGTACTTC,CASSRSGSGYEQYF
TRBJ1-1,TRBV7-9,-,-,TGTGCCAGCAGCATCAGTTCCCGGGGGAACACTGAAGCTTTCTTT,CASSISSRGNTEAFF
TRBJ1-1,TRBV4-1,-,-,TGCGCCAGCAGCCGCCAGGGAATGAACACTGAAGCTTTCTTT,CASSRQGMNTEAFF
TRBJ2-3,TRBV9,TRBD2,-,TGTGCCAGCAGCGTAATGGGAGGGACCGGCACAGATACGCAGTATTTT,CASSVMGGTGTDTQYF
TRBJ1-1,TRBV6-5,-,-,TGTGCCAGCAGTTACTCGAGACAGCTAACAAACACTGAAGCTTTCTTT,CASSYSRQLTNTEAFF
TRBJ2-1,TRBV4-1,TRBD2,-,TGCGCCAGCAGCAACGGGACTAGCGACTACAATGAGCAGTTCTTC,CASSNGTSDYNEQFF
TRBJ2-7,TRBV5-1,-,-,TGCGCCAGCAGCTTGGATCCAAGCGCCCGCTCCTACGAGCAGTACTTC,CASSLDPSARSYEQYF
TRBJ2-5,TRBV6-5,-,-,TGTGCCAGCTCGACAAGCTTAAAGACCCAGTACTTC,CASSTSLKTQYF
TRBJ2-1,TRBV7-9,-,once,TGTGCCAGCAGCCGACCTAGGGGAACTTTCGATGAGCAGTTCTTC,CASSRPRGTFDEQFF
TRBJ2-6,TRBV9,-,once,TGTGCCAGCAGCTCAGGTGGTCTGAGAACTGGGGCCAACGTCCTGACTTTC,CASSSGGLRTGANVLTF